These 22 T cell receptor beta chains were all obtained from the same sample, sequenced in a study of PD-L1 blockade in urothelial cancer. Data came from immunoSEQ multiplex PCR; TCRdb stores just in-frame clones and leaves some out. The profile covers roughly 51,000 clones, with roughly 86% appearing a single time and over 20% taken by the ten largest. Time point defined: pretreatment peripheral blood. Specimen: PBMCs, collected around atezolizumab (anti-PD-L1) treatment. The source is a man in his 60s with urothelial cancer.

This sequence joins TRBV29-1 and TRBJ1-1; the D gene is possibly TRBD1 (6 bases). The V and J ends lost 4 bases and 0 bases respectively, with 9 bases between them. The CDR3 is 13 amino acids. Germline V CDR1 and CDR2: SQVTM, ANQGSEA. CDR3 sequence reads: CSVAGAMNTEAFF. The CDR3 DNA reads TGCAGCGTTGCAGGGGCCATGAACACTGAAGCTTTCTTT.

In this sample, this clone turned up once. CDR3 sequence (DNA): TGTGCCAGCAGTTTAGGACGGGGCGAGCAGTACTTC. This codes for CASSLGRGEQYF. This chain links TRBV6-5 with TRBJ2-7; TRBD2 is a possible D gene (5 bases). Trimming shortened V by 4 bases and J by 6 bases, and 10 bases separated the two germline ends. The CDR3 extends over 12 amino acids. Germline CDR1 MNHEY, CDR2 SVGAGI.

The chain uses TRBV6-5 and TRBJ2-3; TRBD1 matches 9 bases. CDR3 length: 15 amino acids. Trimming removed 6 bases from V and 2 bases from J; junction bases left unmatched: 6. From germline, CDR1 is MNHEY and CDR2 SVGAGI. CDR3 DNA: TGTGCCAGCAGCAATGGACAGGGGTTCACAGATACGCAGTATTTT. Encoded protein: CASSNGQGFTDTQYF.

CDR3 residues: CASKPRGVGDEQFF. The CDR3 DNA reads as TGTGCCAGTAAACCTCGGGGGGTAGGCGATGAGCAGTTCTTC. V usage is TRBV19 and J usage is TRBJ2-1; 7 bases agree with TRBD2. From germline, CDR1 is LNHDA and CDR2 SQIVND (reference sequence). This CDR3 contains 14 residues. V trimming: 7 bases; J trimming: 8 bases; junction bases outside the gene matches: 11. Full variable domain (missing parts from reference TRBV19 and TRBJ2-1): DGGITQSPKYLFRKEGQNVTLSCEQNLNHDAMYWYRQDPGQGLRLIYYSQIVNDFQKGDIAEGYSVSREKKESFPLTVTSAQKNPTAFYLCASKPRGVGDEQFFGPGTRLTVL.

The chain couples TRBV5-6 to TRBJ1-5, with 7 nucleotides matching TRBD1. The CDR3 is made up of 14 amino acids. V lost 4 bases to trimming and J lost 4 bases; unmatched junction nucleotides: 5. Germline CDR1 and CDR2: SGHDT and YYEEEE. The CDR3 sequence: CASSPGQKNQPQHF. Written as DNA, the CDR3 is TGTGCCAGCAGCCCGGGACAGAAAAATCAGCCCCAGCATTTT. The full variable domain, its missing parts supplied by reference TRBV5-6 and TRBJ1-5, is DAGVTQSPTHLIKTRGQQVTLRCSPKSGHDTVSWYQQALGQGPQFIFQYYEEEERQRGNFPDRFSGHQFPNYSSELNVNALLLGDSALYLCASSPGQKNQPQHFGDGTRLSIL.

The rearrangement uses TRBV6-5 and TRBJ1-1, with D possibly being TRBD1 (6 bases). CDR3 length: 15 residues. The ends were cut back, 0 bases at V and 4 bases at J, with 12 bases in the middle. Germline V gene data show CDR1 as MNHEY and CDR2 as SVGAGI. The CDR3 loop is CASSYSGGLVTEAFF. The CDR3 DNA sequence: TGTGCCAGCAGTTACTCGGGGGGGCTGGTCACTGAAGCTTTCTTT.

The chain has TRBV27 and TRBJ2-1; TRBD2 matches at 12 bases. Germline CDR1 reads MNHEY; CDR2 reads SMNVEV (reference sequence). CDR3 length: 17 residues. After removal of 3 bases from V and 4 bases from J, the junction contained 7 bases not matched to a gene. The CDR3 coding sequence is TGTGCCAGCAGTTTTTACGGGACTAGCGGGCTTTACAATGAGCAGTTCTTC. Translation: CASSFYGTSGLYNEQFF.

This rearrangement joins TRBV11-2 to TRBJ2-7, with TRBD2 matching 9 bases. This CDR3 spans 15 amino acids. CDR1 and CDR2 from the germline V gene are SGHAT and FQNNGV. V lost 5 bases to trimming and J lost 7 bases; unmatched junction nucleotides: 12. The CDR3 DNA reads as TGTGCCAGCAGCCCAGTGGCTAGCGGGATGGGGGAGCAGTACTTC. Its translation is CASSPVASGMGEQYF.

The rearrangement joins TRBV5-4 to TRBJ2-3; D call uncertain. V dropped 4 bases and J dropped 3 bases, with 3 bases sitting between them. Germline V gene sequence: CDR1 SGHNT, CDR2 YYREEE (reference sequence). This CDR3 contains 11 residues. CDR3 nucleotide sequence: TGTGCCAGCAGCCAGACAGATACGCAGTATTTT. As protein: CASSQTDTQYF.

The V and J genes are TRBV6-1 and TRBJ2-3, with TRBD1 matching over 7 bases. The junction had 11 bases not matched to a gene; V was cut back by 2 bases and J by 0 bases. The germline V gene encodes CDR1 MNHNS and CDR2 SASEGT. CDR3 length equals 18 residues. The CDR3 bases are TGTGCCAGCAGTGAAAGCGGACAGGCATTACTTAGCACAGATACGCAGTATTTT. Encoded protein: CASSESGQALLSTDTQYF.

This clone appeared a few times. V usage is TRBV7-6 and J usage is TRBJ1-2; 8 bases align to TRBD1. Trimming took 6 bases from V and 1 from J; bases not matched to a gene: 4. The V gene's germline CDR1 is SGHVS and CDR2 FNYEAQ. The CDR3 covers 14 residues. Written as DNA, the CDR3 is TGTGCCAGCAGTCCCGGACAGGGTAACTATGGCTACACCTTC. Translation gives CASSPGQGNYGYTF.

The rearrangement uses TRBV5-4 and TRBJ2-7; D not resolved. Germline values: CDR1 SGHNT, CDR2 YYREEE (reference sequence). This CDR3 contains 15 residues. The V and J ends lost 0 bases and 0 bases respectively, with 10 bases between them. The CDR3 sequence: CASSLGDNPSYEQYF. CDR3 bases: TGTGCCAGCAGCTTGGGTGACAACCCCTCCTACGAGCAGTACTTC.

The V and J genes are TRBV29-1 and TRBJ1-4; TRBD1 matches at 7 bases. The CDR3 spans 15 residues. Trimming took 1 base from V and 8 from J; bases not matched to a gene: 10. Germline V lookup: CDR1 SQVTM, CDR2 ANQGSEA. The CDR3, as DNA: TGCAGCGTTGAAGGGAGCGGCAGGGGGGTAGAAAAACTGTTTTTT. Protein sequence: CSVEGSGRGVEKLFF.

The CDR3 nucleotides read TGTGCCAGCGGAGATTACGAGCAGTACTTC. It is translated as CASGDYEQYF. The chain combines TRBV7-9 with TRBJ2-7; D remains ambiguous. The CDR3 has 10 residues. V lost 8 bases and J lost 4, with 6 bases in between. Germline V gene data show CDR1 as SEHNR and CDR2 as FQNEAQ (reference sequence).

This chain connects TRBV7-2 to TRBJ2-7, with no clear D. This CDR3 region has 11 residues. Germline assignment: CDR1 SGHTA and CDR2 FQGNSA. V lost 4 bases and J lost 2, with 3 bases in between. The CDR3: CASSSAYEQYF. CDR3 in DNA: TGTGCCAGCAGCTCCGCCTACGAGCAGTACTTC.

V usage is TRBV5-5 and J usage is TRBJ1-5, with TRBD1 matching 8 bases. Germline V lookup: CDR1 SGHKS, CDR2 YYEKEE (reference sequence). The CDR3 is 15 residues long. The ends lost 4 bases at V and 3 bases at J; junction bases unmatched: 6. This CDR3 is CASSLIRGLNQPQHF. DNA for the CDR3: TGTGCCAGCAGCCTGATCAGGGGGCTCAATCAGCCCCAGCATTTT.

The J gene is TRBJ2-2, the V gene TRBV12-5, with D perhaps TRBD2 (6 bases). There are 15 residues in the CDR3. V lost 3 bases and J lost 2, with 10 bases in between. The germline gives CDR1 LGHNT, CDR2 FRNRAP. CDR3 protein: CASGLGLLNTGELFF. The CDR3 nucleotides are TGTGCTAGTGGTTTAGGACTACTAAACACCGGGGAGCTGTTTTTT.

The V and J genes are TRBV5-6 and TRBJ2-7; TRBD2 aligns across 10 bases. The CDR3 covers 16 residues. J lost 2 bases, V lost 2 bases, and 7 bases had no gene match. Looked up from germline, CDR1 is SGHDT and CDR2 is YYEEEE. As DNA, the CDR3 is TGTGCCAGCAGCTTAAGACTAGCGGGTGTTCCCTACGAGCAGTACTTC. This codes for CASSLRLAGVPYEQYF.

As DNA, the CDR3 is TGTGCCAGCAGCACAGGGTGGCCTACCTATGGCTACACCTTC. Its translation: CASSTGWPTYGYTF. The chain combines TRBV7-2 with TRBJ1-2; weak D call: TRBD1 (6 bases). The germline CDR1 and CDR2 sequences are SGHTA and FQGNSA. The CDR3 contains 14 residues. V was clipped by 5 bases and J by 4 bases, with 14 bases between them. Full variable domain (rest looked up from reference TRBV7-2 and TRBJ1-2): GAGVSQSPSNKVTEKGKDVELRCDPISGHTALYWYRQSLGQGLEFLIYFQGNSAPDKSGLPSDRFSAERTGGSVSTLTIQRTQQEDSAVYLCASSTGWPTYGYTFGSGTRLTVV.

The chain uses TRBV11-2 and TRBJ2-7, with a weak D call TRBD2 (6 bases). Trimming took 2 bases from V and 2 from J, leaving 10 bases between them. The CDR3 extends over 14 amino acids. The V gene's germline CDR1 is SGHAT and CDR2 FQNNGV. The CDR3 bases are TGTGCCAGCAGCTTACGGGGGACCGCCTACGAGCAGTACTTC. Residues: CASSLRGTAYEQYF. The whole variable domain, filled in from reference TRBV11-2 and TRBJ2-7, reads EAGVAQSPRYKIIEKRQSVAFWCNPISGHATLYWYQQILGQGPKLLIQFQNNGVVDDSQLPKDRFSAERLKGVDSTLKIQPAKLEDSAVYLCASSLRGTAYEQYFGPGTRLTVT.

V usage is TRBV6-1 and J usage is TRBJ1-5, with D hard to call. V lost 4 bases, J lost 11 bases, and 15 bases lay in between. In germline, CDR1 is MNHNS, CDR2 SASEGT. CDR3 size: 13 residues. The CDR3 here is CASSAKFTQAQHF. DNA of the CDR3: TGTGCCAGCAGTGCAAAGTTTACCCAGGCCCAGCATTTT.

V gene TRBV4-2 combines with J gene TRBJ2-7, with D possibly being TRBD1 (5 bases). Trimming took 1 base from V and 6 from J, leaving 16 bases between them. Germline-derived CDR1 and CDR2 are LGHNA and YNFKEQ. The CDR3 consists of 15 residues. The CDR3 DNA reads TGTGCCAGCAGCCAAGTGGGGCTCCCCCCCCTCGAGCAGTACTTC. Its protein is CASSQVGLPPLEQYF.